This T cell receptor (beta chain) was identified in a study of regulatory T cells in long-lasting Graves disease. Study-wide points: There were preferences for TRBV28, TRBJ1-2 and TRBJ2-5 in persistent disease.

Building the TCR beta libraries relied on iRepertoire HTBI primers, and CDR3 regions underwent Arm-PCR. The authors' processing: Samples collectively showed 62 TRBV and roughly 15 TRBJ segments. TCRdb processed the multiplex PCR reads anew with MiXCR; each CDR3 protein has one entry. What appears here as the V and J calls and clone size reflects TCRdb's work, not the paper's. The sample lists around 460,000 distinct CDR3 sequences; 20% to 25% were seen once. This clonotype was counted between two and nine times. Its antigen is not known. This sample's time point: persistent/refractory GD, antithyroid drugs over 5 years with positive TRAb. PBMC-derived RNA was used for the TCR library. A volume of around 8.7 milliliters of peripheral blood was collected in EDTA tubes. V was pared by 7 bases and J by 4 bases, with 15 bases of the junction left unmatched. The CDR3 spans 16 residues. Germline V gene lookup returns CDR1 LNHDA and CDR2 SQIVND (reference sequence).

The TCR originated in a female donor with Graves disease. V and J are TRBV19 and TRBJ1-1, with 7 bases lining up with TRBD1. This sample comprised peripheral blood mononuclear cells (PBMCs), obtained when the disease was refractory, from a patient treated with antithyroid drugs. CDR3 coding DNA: TGTGCCAGTACCCCCGGGAGGGGGCGATTGGGCACTGAAGCTTTCTTT. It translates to CASTPGRGRLGTEAFF.